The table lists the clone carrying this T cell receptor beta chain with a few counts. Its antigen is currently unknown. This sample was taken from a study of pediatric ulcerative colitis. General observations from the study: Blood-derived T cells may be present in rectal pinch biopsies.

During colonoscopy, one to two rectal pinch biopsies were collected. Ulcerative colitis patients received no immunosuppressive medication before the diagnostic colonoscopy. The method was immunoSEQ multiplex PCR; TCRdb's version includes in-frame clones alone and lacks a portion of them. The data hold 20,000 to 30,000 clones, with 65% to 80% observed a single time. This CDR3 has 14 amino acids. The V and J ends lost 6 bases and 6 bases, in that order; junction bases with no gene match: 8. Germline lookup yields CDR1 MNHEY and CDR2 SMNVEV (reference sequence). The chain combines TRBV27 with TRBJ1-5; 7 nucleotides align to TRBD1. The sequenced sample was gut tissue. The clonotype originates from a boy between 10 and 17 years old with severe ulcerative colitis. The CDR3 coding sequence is TGTGCCAGCAGGCTACAGGGGCTAGGTCAGCCCCAGCATTTT. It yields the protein CASRLQGLGQPQHF.